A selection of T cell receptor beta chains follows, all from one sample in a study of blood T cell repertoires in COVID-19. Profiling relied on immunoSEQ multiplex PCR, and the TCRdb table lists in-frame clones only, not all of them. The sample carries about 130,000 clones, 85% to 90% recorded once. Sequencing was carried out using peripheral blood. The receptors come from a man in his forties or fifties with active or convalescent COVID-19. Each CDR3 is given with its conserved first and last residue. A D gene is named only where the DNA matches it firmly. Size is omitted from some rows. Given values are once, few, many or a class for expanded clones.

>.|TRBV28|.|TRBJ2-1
TGTGCCAGCAGTGAGTACAATGAGCAGTTCTTC
CASSEYNEQFF
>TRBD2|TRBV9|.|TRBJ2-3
TGTGCCAGCGGAACTAGCGGGCCCCCGACGCAGTATTTT
CASGTSGPPTQYF
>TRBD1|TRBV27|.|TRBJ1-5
TGTGCCAGCAGACACAGGGGAAGCAATCAGCCCCAGCATTTT
CASRHRGSNQPQHF
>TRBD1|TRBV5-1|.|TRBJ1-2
TGCGCCAGCAGAGCAGCGGACAGGGGAGCCTATGGCTACACCTTC
CASRAADRGAYGYTF
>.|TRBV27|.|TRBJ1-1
TGTGCCAGCAGTTCACTAACAGGGTCTGAAGCTTTCTTT
CASSSLTGSEAFF
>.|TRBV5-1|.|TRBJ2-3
TGCGCCACTGCGGAGTTCAACACAGATACGCAGTATTTT
CATAEFNTDTQYF
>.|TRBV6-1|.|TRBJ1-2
TGTGCCAGCAGTGAAGGGCCAGGGGCCTATGGCTACACCTTC
CASSEGPGAYGYTF
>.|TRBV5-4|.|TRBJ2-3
TGTGCCAGCAGCCGAGAAGCTAGCACAGATACGCAGTATTTT
CASSREASTDTQYF
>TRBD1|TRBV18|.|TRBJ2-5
TGTGCCAGCTCGCCCCCCGGGACAGCAAGCCAAGAGACCCAGTACTTC
CASSPPGTASQETQYF
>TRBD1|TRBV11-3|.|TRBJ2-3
TGTGCCAGCAGCCCGAGGACAGGTAACACAGATACGCAGTATTTT
CASSPRTGNTDTQYF
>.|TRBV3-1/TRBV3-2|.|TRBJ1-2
TGTGCCAGCAGCCAAGATCAATATGGCTACACCTTC
CASSQDQYGYTF
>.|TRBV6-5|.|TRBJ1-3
TGTGCCAGCCGGCACGGGGGACCTGCGGGAAACACCATATATTTT
CASRHGGPAGNTIYF
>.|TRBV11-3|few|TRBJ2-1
TGTGCCAGCAGCTTAGGTGCGGGTAGCTCCTACAATGAGCAGTTCTTC
CASSLGAGSSYNEQFF
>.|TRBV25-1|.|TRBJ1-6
TGTGCCAGCAGTGGGGGCGAGTTCTATAATTCACCCCTCCACTTT
CASSGGEFYNSPLHF
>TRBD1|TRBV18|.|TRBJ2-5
TGTGCCAGCTCACCTCGACAGGGGTACCAAGAGACCCAGTACTTC
CASSPRQGYQETQYF
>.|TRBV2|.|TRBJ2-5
TGTGCCACCGGGGGAGCCAGGGGGGAGACCCAGTACTTC
CATGGARGETQYF
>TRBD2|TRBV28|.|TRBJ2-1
TGTGCCAGCAGTTTTAGCGGGCAGCAGTTCTTC
CASSFSGQQFF
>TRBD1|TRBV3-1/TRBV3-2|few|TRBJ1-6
TGTGCCAGCAGCCAAGGGGGGACAGGGGAGCTCCGCTCACCCCTCCACTTT
CASSQGGTGELRSPLHF
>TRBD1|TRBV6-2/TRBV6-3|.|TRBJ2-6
TGTGCCAGCAGTCGGCAACGGGACAGATTAGTCTCTGGGGCCAACGTCCTGACTTTC
CASSRQRDRLVSGANVLTF
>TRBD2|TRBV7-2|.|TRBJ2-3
TGTGCCAGCAGGTCCGGTAGCGGGGGGGCGACAGATACGCAGTATTTT
CASRSGSGGATDTQYF
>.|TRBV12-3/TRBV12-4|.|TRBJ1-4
TGTGCCAGCAGTGGCAGGGCTAATGAAAAACTGTTTTTT
CASSGRANEKLFF
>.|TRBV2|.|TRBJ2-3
TGTGCCAGCAGTGGGGCGGGGCGGGGCCTTGATACGCAGTATTTT
CASSGAGRGLDTQYF
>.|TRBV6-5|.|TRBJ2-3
TGTGCCAGCAGCCCCGGGGGGCCCACAGATACGCAGTATTTT
CASSPGGPTDTQYF
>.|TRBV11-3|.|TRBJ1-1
TGTGCCAGCAGCTTAGCGCACAGCAAGAACACTGAAGCTTTCTTT
CASSLAHSKNTEAFF
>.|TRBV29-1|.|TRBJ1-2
TGCAGCGTTGGATCCGGGGGTGGCTACACCTTC
CSVGSGGGYTF
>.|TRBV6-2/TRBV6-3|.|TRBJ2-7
TGTGCCAGCAGTTTGGCCAGTTACGAGCAGTACTTC
CASSLASYEQYF
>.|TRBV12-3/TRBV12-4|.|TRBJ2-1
TGTGCCTCGACGGGTAGCGGTCCGTATTTCTTC
CASTGSGPYFF
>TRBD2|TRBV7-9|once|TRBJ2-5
TGTGCCAGCAGGGCGGGAGGTGGTGAGACCCAGTACTTC
CASRAGGGETQYF
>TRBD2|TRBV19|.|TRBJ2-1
TGTGCCAGTAGTACTAGCGGGGGTTTCATGGATGAGCAGTTCTTC
CASSTSGGFMDEQFF
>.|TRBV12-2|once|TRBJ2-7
TGTGCAAGTCGCTTATTCGACACCTTGAGCCGGACAGGGGCAACCTACGAGCAGTACTTC
CASRLFDTLSRTGATYEQYF
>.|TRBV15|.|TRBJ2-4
TGTGCCACCAGCAGAGAAGCGGTAGCCAAAAACATTCAGTACTTC
CATSREAVAKNIQYF
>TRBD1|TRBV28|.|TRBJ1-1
TGTGCCAGCAGTTCCCCTACAGGGGGGAGGAACACTGAAGCTTTCTTT
CASSSPTGGRNTEAFF
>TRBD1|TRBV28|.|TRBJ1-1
TGTGCCAGCAGTTTGTCACTCAGGGGGCAGGGGGGAGCTTTCTTT
CASSLSLRGQGGAFF
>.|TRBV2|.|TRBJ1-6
TGTGCCAGCAGTCCGACATCGTCCTATAATTCACCCCTCCACTTT
CASSPTSSYNSPLHF
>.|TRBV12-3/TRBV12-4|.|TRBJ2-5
TGTGCCAGCAGTTCATCAAGTCGGGAGACCCAGTACTTC
CASSSSSRETQYF
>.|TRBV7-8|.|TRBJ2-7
TGTGCCAGCAGCCCCTGGGAGGACGAGCAGTACTTC
CASSPWEDEQYF
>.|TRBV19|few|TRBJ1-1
TGTGCCAGTAATGGACAATACACTGAAGCTTTCTTT
CASNGQYTEAFF
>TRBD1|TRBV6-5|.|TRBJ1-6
TGTGCCAGCAAAGGGACAGACAATTCACCCCTCCACTTT
CASKGTDNSPLHF
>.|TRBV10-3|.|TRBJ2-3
TGTGCCATCAGATTCAACAGGGACACAGATACGCAGTATTTT
CAIRFNRDTDTQYF
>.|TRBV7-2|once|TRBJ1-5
TGTGCCAGCAGCCCTCGGACGGGAAGCAATCAGCCCCAGCATTTT
CASSPRTGSNQPQHF
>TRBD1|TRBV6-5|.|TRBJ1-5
TGTGCCAGCAGAAAACAGGGGAATAGCAATCAGCCCCAGCATTTT
CASRKQGNSNQPQHF
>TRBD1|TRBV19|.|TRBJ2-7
TGTGCCAGTAGTATAGCCTGGACAGGCGACCGCTACGAGCAGTACTTC
CASSIAWTGDRYEQYF
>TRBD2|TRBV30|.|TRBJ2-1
TGTGCCTGGAGTGGGACTAGCGGGAGGGGATCTGAGCAGTTCTTC
CAWSGTSGRGSEQFF
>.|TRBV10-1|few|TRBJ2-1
TGCGCCAGCAGTGAGGGGGCCCCCTACAATGAGCAGTTCTTC
CASSEGAPYNEQFF
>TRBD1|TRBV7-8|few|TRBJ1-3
TGTGCCAGCAGCCCGCGTATTTTAACAGGGGGGAATGTTCTATCTGGAAACACCATATATTTT
CASSPRILTGGNVLSGNTIYF
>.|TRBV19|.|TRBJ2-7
TGTGCCAGTAGTATTGCGGCAGGGCGGGGTGAGCAGTACTTC
CASSIAAGRGEQYF
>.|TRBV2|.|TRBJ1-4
TGTGCCAGCAGGCGGGGGGCAACTAATGAAAAACTGTTTTTT
CASRRGATNEKLFF
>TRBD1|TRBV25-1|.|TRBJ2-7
TGTGCCAGCAGTAAAGGCTGGGACAGGAGCTCCTACGAGCAGTACTTC
CASSKGWDRSSYEQYF
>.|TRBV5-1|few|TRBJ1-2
TGCGCCAGCAGCCAACGGGGGGCCAACTATGGCTACACCTTC
CASSQRGANYGYTF
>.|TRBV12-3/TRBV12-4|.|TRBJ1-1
TGTGCCAGCAGTTCCACAAAGAACACTGAAGCTTTCTTT
CASSSTKNTEAFF